This T cell receptor (beta chain) was identified in a study of shared clonotypes between healthy human individuals. Study results and limitations: The sampled material consisted only of blood, and tissue repertoires are likely to differ. On the whole, naive subsets had larger estimated richness than memory subsets had. A reduction in generation probabilities was seen for non-shared clonotypes relative to those shared by all four donors.

Points on this clone: The target antigen is unknown.

Each replicate PCR on the sorted subsets used about 220 ng DNA (around 30,000 T cell genomes). Using immunoSEQ multiplex PCR, the repertoire was profiled, and TCRdb retains in-frame clones only, with some absent. The profile shows some 1.5 million clones, around 98% of them singletons. The V and J ends lost 4 bases and 5 bases respectively, with 9 bases between them. The CDR3 is 13 residues long. In germline, CDR1 is SGHVS, CDR2 FNYEAQ. The sequence was obtained from a man under 40 in good health. Input material: naive CD4+ T cells sorted from blood. Described subset: CD45RA+ positively selected. The J gene is TRBJ2-1, the V gene TRBV7-6; D uncertain. The chain's CDR3 is CASSSEIHNEQFF. The CDR3 nucleotides read TGTGCCAGCAGCTCCGAAATACACAATGAGCAGTTCTTC.